This T cell receptor (beta chain) stems from a study of blood T cell repertoires in COVID-19. The germline gives CDR1 SQVTM, CDR2 ANQGSEA. V gave up 3 bases and J gave up 0 bases, with 13 bases separating them. This CDR3 is 15 amino acids long. The data were produced by immunoSEQ multiplex PCR, yet TCRdb's version contains in-frame clones alone and is incomplete. The data show a few hundred thousand clones, roughly 81% seen once. The TCR originated in a woman between 50 and 59 years old who had been exposed to COVID-19. This rearrangement joins TRBV29-1 to TRBJ2-3; tentatively, D is TRBD2 (7 bases). Input material: PBMCs or T cells enriched from blood (not recorded which). CDR3 in amino acids: CSVDGGGLSTDTQYF. The CDR3 nucleotides are TGCAGCGTTGATGGGGGGGGGCTGAGCACAGATACGCAGTATTTT.